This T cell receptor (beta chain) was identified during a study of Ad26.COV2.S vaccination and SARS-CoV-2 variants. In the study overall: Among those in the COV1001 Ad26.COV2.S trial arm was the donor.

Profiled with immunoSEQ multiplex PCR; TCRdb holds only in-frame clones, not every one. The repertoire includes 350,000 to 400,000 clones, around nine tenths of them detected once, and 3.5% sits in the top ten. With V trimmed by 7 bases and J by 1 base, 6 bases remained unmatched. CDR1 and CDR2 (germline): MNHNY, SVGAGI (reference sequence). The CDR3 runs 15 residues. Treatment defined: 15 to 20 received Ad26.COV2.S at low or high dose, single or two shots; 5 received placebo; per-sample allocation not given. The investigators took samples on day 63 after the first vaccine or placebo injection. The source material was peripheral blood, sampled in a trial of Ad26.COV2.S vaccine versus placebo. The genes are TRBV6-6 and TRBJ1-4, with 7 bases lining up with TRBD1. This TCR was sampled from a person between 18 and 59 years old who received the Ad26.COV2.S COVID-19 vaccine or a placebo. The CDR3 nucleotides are TGTGCCAGCACCCACCGACAGGGAACTAATGAAAAACTGTTTTTT. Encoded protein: CASTHRQGTNEKLFF.